Each of the 4 T cell receptor beta chains below was sequenced from the same sample in a study of cytomegalovirus exposure and HLA in healthy donors. 13 Jbeta primers and 60 Vbeta primers were used for the PCR. Some clones are missing from TCRdb's copy, which holds only in-frame ones; the method was immunoSEQ multiplex PCR. The sample yields 90,000 to 150,000 clones, 74% seen once. Sequenced: PBMCs. The receptors originated from a human donor in good health.

The chain couples TRBV13 to TRBJ2-5, with TRBD2 matching 8 bases. CDR1 is PRHDT and CDR2 is FYEKMQ in the germline V gene (reference sequence). The trim removed 0 bases at V and 8 bases at J, leaving 5 bases unmatched. CDR3 length: 14 amino acids. The CDR3 is CASSLGRGAATQYF. CDR3 bases: TGTGCCAGCAGCTTAGGGCGGGGGGCGGCTACCCAGTACTTC. Using reference TRBV13 and TRBJ2-5 for the parts outside the CDR3, the full variable domain is AAGVIQSPRHLIKEKRETATLKCYPIPRHDTVYWYQQGPGQDPQFLISFYEKMQSDKGSIPDRFSAQQFSDYHSELNMSSLELGDSALYFCASSLGRGAATQYFGPGTRLLVL.

This clone was picked up a small number of times. The J gene is TRBJ2-1, the V gene TRBV7-9, with TRBD2 matching 8 bases. This CDR3 has 14 residues. Unmatched junction bases numbered 6, after V lost 5 bases and J lost 6 bases. Germline V gene lookup returns CDR1 SEHNR and CDR2 FQNEAQ (reference sequence). CDR3 DNA sequence: TGTGCCAGCAGCGCAACTCGGGGGGGCAATGAGCAGTTCTTC. This translates into CASSATRGGNEQFF. The full variable domain, in which reference TRBV7-9 and TRBJ2-1 provide the parts outside the CDR3, is DTGVSQNPRHKITKRGQNVTFRCDPISEHNRLYWYRQTLGQGPEFLTYFQNEAQLEKSRLLSDRFSAERPKGSFSTLEIQRTEQGDSAMYLCASSATRGGNEQFFGPGTRLTVL.

The chain is built from TRBV6-1 and TRBJ1-2, with D tentatively TRBD1 (5 bases). The CDR3 is made up of 14 amino acids. Per the germline V gene, CDR1 is MNHNS and CDR2 is SASEGT. V shed 2 bases and J shed 6 bases, with 13 bases lying between them. CDR3: CASSELSRANGYTF. In DNA form, the CDR3 reads TGTGCCAGCAGTGAATTAAGCAGGGCGAATGGCTACACCTTC.

CDR3 sequence: CASSQEGDRGETQYF. In DNA, the CDR3 is TGTGCCAGCAGCCAAGAGGGAGACAGGGGAGAGACCCAGTACTTC. The V call is TRBV4-2, the J call TRBJ2-5; TRBD1 matches at 8 bases. Germline lookup yields CDR1 LGHNA and CDR2 YNFKEQ. There are 15 residues in the CDR3. Trimming took 0 bases from V and 4 from J; bases not matched to a gene: 4.